Sequencing of this T cell receptor (beta chain) was carried out in a study of PD-L1 blockade in urothelial cancer. Background on the study: Patients with male sex and bladder-origin urothelial cancer accounted for about 85% of the roughly 30 enrolled. Samples came from 3 weeks, at the second dose, and 6 weeks into treatment. Blood samples had a median of 141,255 T cells, roughly 83,000 unique TCRs, and clonality approximately 0.08.

Clones were read by immunoSEQ multiplex PCR, and TCRdb kept only the in-frame ones, dropping some. The sample carries 41,000 or so clones, 85% recorded once. Notes on this clone: Its antigen is undetermined.

Findings and limits, study-wide: When measured at 3 weeks, tumor-associated blood clones expanded more in durable-benefit patients.

Time point denoted: peripheral blood 6 weeks after treatment start. The germline V gene has CDR1 SGHDT and CDR2 YYEEEE. The V and J ends lost 2 bases and 1 base, in that order; junction bases with no gene match: 1. The CDR3 extends over 15 amino acids. The sequences come from PBMCs, collected around atezolizumab (anti-PD-L1) treatment. This receptor was taken from a man between 65 and 79 years old with urothelial cancer. The chain combines TRBV5-6 with TRBJ2-5; TRBD2 agrees at 11 bases. CDR3 bases: TGTGCCAGCAGCTTAGGACTAGCGGGCCAAGAGACCCAGTACTTC. The encoded protein is CASSLGLAGQETQYF.